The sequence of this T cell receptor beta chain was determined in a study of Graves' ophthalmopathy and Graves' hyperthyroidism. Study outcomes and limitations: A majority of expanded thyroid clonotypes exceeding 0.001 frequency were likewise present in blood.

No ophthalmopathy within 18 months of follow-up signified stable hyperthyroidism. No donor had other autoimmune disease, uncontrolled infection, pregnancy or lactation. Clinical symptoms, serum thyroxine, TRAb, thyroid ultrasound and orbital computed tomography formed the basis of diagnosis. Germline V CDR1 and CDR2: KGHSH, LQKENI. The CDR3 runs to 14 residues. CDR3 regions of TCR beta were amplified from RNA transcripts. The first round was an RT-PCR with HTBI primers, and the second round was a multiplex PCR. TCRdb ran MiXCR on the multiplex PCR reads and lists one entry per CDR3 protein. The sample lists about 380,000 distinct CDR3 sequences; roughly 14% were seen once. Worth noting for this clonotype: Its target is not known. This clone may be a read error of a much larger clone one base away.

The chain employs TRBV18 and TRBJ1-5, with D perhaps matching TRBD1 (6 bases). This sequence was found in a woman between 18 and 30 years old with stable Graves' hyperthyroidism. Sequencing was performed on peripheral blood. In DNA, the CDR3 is TGTACCAGCTCACTTGGACAGAACAATCAGCCCCAGCATTTT. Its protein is CTSSLGQNNQPQHF.